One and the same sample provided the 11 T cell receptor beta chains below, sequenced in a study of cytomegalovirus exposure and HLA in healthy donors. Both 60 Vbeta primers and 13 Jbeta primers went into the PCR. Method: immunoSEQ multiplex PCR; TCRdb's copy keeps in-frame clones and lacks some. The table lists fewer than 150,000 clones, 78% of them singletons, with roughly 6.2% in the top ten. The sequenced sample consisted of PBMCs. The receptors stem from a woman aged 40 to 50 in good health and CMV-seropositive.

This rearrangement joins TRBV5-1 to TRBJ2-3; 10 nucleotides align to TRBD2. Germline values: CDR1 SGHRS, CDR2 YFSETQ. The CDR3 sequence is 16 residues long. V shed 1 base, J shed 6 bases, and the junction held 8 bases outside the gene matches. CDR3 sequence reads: CASSLRLAGPPDTQYF. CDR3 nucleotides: TGCGCCAGCAGCTTGCGACTAGCGGGCCCCCCGGATACGCAGTATTTT.

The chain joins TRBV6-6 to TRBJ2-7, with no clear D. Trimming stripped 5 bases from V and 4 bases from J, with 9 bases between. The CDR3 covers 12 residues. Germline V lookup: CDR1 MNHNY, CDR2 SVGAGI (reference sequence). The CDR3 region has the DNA TGTGCCAGCAGTATCCTAGTTTACGAGCAGTACTTC. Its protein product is CASSILVYEQYF.

The CDR3 is CASSFGGLLEQYF. The CDR3 region has the DNA TGTGCCAGCAGTTTCGGAGGTCTGTTGGAGCAGTACTTC. The chain couples TRBV27 to TRBJ2-7; the D gene is possibly TRBD2 (5 bases). Germline-derived CDR1 and CDR2 are MNHEY and SMNVEV (reference sequence). Trimming pared 3 bases from V and 7 bases from J, leaving 13 bases between. The CDR3 extends over 13 amino acids.

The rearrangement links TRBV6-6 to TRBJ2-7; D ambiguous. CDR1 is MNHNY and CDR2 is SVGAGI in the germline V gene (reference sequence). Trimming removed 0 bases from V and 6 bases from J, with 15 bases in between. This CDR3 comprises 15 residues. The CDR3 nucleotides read TGTGCCAGCAGTTACTCCCCCAACATTCGAGGCGAGCAGTACTTC. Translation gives CASSYSPNIRGEQYF.

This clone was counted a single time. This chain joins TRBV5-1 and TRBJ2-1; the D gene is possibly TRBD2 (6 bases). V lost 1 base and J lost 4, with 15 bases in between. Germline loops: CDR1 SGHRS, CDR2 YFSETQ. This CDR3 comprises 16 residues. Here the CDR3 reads CASSLNTAGQYNEQFF. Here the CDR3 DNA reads TGCGCCAGCAGCTTGAATACAGCGGGCCAGTACAATGAGCAGTTCTTC.

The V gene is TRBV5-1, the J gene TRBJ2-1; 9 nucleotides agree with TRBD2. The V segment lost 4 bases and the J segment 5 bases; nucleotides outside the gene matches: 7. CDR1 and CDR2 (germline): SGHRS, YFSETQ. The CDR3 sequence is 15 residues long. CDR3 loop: CASSTASGAHNEQFF. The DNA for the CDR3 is TGCGCCAGCAGCACTGCTAGCGGGGCCCACAATGAGCAGTTCTTC.

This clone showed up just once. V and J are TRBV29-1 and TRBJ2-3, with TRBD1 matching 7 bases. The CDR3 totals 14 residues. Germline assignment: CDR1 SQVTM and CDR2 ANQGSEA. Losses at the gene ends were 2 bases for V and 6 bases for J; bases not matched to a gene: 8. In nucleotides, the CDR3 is TGCAGCGTTGAACGACAGGGTCGATCGGATACGCAGTATTTT. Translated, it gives CSVERQGRSDTQYF.

CDR3 sequence reads: CASRRRGGYEQYF. CDR3 bases: TGTGCCAGCAGAAGGAGGGGGGGGTACGAGCAGTACTTC. The chain employs TRBV28 and TRBJ2-7; D possibly corresponds to TRBD2 (7 bases). The germline V and J ends were trimmed by 6 bases and 4 bases, with 13 bases remaining between them. Germline CDR1 and CDR2: MDHEN and SYDVKM. The CDR3 extends over 13 amino acids.

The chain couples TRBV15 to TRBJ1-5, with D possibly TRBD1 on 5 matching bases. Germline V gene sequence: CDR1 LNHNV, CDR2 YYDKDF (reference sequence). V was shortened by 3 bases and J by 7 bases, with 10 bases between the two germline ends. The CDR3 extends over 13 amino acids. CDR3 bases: TGTGCCACCAGCAGCGGCAGGGAACAGCCCCAGCATTTT. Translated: CATSSGREQPQHF.

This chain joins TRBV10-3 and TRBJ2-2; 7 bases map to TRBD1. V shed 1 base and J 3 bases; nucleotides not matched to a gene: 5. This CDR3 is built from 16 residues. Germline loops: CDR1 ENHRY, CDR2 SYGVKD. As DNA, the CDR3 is TGTGCCATCAGTGAGTTTAGGGGGCTGGACACCGGGGAGCTGTTTTTT. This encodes CAISEFRGLDTGELFF.

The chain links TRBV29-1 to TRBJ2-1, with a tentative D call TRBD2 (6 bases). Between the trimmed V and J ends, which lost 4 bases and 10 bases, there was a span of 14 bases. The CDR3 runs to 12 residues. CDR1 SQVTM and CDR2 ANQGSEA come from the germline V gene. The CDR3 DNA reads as TGCAGCGTTGTGGCAGCCGGAGGGGAGCAGTTCTTC. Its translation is CSVVAAGGEQFF.